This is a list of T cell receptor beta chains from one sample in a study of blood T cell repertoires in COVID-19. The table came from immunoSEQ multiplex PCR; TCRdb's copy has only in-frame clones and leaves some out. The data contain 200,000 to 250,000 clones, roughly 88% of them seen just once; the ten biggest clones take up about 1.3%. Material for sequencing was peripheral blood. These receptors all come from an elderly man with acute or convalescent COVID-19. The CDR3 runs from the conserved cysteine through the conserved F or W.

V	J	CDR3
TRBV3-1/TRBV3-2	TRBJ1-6	CASSSRGPDNSPLHF
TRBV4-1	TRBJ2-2	CASSQPGGGSGELFF
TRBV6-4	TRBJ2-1	CASSEMGLAGTNEQFF
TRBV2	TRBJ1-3	CASSESRSGNTIYF
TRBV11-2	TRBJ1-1	CASSLGSEVEAFF
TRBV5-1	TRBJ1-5	CASSLDGQTNQPQHF
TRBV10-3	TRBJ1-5	CATRTGEIQPQHF
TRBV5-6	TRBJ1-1	CASSPMGQGNTEAFF
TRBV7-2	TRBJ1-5	CASSLVAISNQPQHF
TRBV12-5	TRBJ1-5	CASGSGQGGSNQPQHF
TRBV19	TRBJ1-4	CASSVTTTNEKLFF
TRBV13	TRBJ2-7	CASSLDGSRQYEQYF
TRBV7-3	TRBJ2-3	CASSLNPSGVGTDTQYF
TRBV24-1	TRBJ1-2	CATSGRSGYTF
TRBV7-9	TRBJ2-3	CASSLSSGVFSSTDTQYF
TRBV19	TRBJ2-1	CASGRDLLLNEQFF
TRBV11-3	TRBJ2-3	CASSLGQGEDTQYF
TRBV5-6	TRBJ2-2	CASSIGTGELGELFF
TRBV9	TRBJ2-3	CASSPPSTDTQYF
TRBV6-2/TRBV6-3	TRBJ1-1	CASSYLLSNTEAFF
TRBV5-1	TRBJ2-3	CASSANSDTDTQYF
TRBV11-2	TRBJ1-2	CASSLRSNYGYTF
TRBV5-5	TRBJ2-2	CASSLGAGESTGELFF
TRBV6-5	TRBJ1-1	CASLWGSEAFF
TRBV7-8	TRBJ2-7	CASSLESGGRYYEQYF
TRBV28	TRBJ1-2	CASSLKGTGGHGYTF
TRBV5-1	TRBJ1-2	CASSLQDSNYGYTF
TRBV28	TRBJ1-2	CASSLPVRRGYTF
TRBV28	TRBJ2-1	CASSWGTSGRPHNEQFF
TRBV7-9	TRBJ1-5	CASSFTGQPQHF
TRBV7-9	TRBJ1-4	CASSLRIAAGGEKLFF
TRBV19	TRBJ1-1	CASSWDSRGTEAFF
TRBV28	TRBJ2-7	CASRMTGNRGEQYF
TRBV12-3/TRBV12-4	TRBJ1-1	CASTFGTRTEAFF
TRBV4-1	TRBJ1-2	CASSHPGTPSNYGYTF
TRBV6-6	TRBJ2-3	CASSGETDTQYF
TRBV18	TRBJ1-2	CASSIRRGAPNYGYTF
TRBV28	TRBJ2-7	CASSLQGPYEQYF
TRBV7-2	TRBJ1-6	CASSLDISPLHF
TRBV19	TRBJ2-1	CASSGDILYNEQFF
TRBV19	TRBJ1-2	CASSPQGHGYGYTF
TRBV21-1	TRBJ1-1	CASSKDGRPHTEAFF
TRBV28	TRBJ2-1	CASSLLAELVEQFF
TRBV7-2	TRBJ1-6	CASSLGGRDNSPLHF
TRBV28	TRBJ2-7	CASSRRGGGPYEQYF
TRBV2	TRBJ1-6	CASSERDRYNSPLHF
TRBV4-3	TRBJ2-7	CASSQDLAAGSYEQYF
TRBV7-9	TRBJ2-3	CASSLGDRPSTDTQYF
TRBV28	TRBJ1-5	CASSLYRDRQPQHF
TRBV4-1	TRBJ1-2	CASSQDGGLAGGDYGYTF
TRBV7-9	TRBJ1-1	CASSLRDSRNTEAFF
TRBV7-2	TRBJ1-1	CASSFLGQNTEAFF
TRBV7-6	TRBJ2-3	CASSPKTGEGTDTQYF
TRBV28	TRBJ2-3	CASSLGLAGTSTDTQYF
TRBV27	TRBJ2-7	CASSLTVNYEQYF